Following are 25 T cell receptor beta chains from one sample sequenced in a study of regulatory T cells in long-lasting Graves disease (dated by TCRdb to the early 2020s). Library preparation was by multiplex PCR. Data came from an Illumina HiSeq 4000. To build TCR beta libraries, CDR3 regions were amplified by Arm-PCR using iRepertoire HTBI primers. The public reads were reprocessed in TCRdb via fastp at Q25 and MiXCR, keeping in-frame beta chains. Under each unique CDR3 protein, matching rows form one entry showing the most common genes and DNA. This sample gives about 220,000 distinct CDR3 sequences in total; approximately 18% of them show up just once. The top ten constitute about 12% of the sample. Explained via the paper, the time point label denotes: newly diagnosed GD, antithyroid drugs for less than 3 months. For both TCR sequencing and RNA sequencing, RNA was extracted from PBMCs using TRIzol.

This same sample was also taken into another study, of T cells in Graves' hyperthyroidism and ophthalmopathy.

Material: peripheral blood mononuclear cells (PBMCs), obtained at new diagnosis, from a patient treated with antithyroid drugs. The source is a woman aged 25 to 45 with Graves disease. Donor details come from another sample of the same person, matched by shared clones.

This clonotype was found many times. V gene TRBV11-1 combines with J gene TRBJ2-2, with TRBD2 matching 7 bases. CDR1 and CDR2 (germline): SGHAT, FQDESV (reference sequence). V dropped 3 bases and J dropped 2; count of bases not matched to a gene: 3. The CDR3 loop spans 15 amino acids. As DNA, the CDR3 is TGTGCCAGCAGCTTCCTAGCGGAAAACACCGGGGAGCTGTTTTTT. Translation gives CASSFLAENTGELFF.

This clonotype has a count of ten or more. This sequence joins TRBV6-5 and TRBJ2-5; D is unclear. This CDR3 contains 15 residues. Germline values: CDR1 MNHEY, CDR2 SVGAGI. The V gene lost 4 bases and the J gene lost 2 bases, with 14 bases spanning the gap. The CDR3 nucleotides read TGTGCCAGCAGTTCCCACCAGCAGGATCAAGAGACCCAGTACTTC. Translated, it gives CASSSHQQDQETQYF.

This clonotype has ten or more counts. The chain combines TRBV18 with TRBJ2-5; D gene ambiguous. Trimming pared 4 bases from V and 5 bases from J, leaving 11 bases between. The CDR3 is made up of 13 amino acids. From germline, CDR1 is KGHSH and CDR2 LQKENI. Here the CDR3 DNA reads TGTGCCAGCTCACAAAACGGCCGGGAGACCCAGTACTTC. This sequence encodes CASSQNGRETQYF.

The chain is built from TRBV18 and TRBJ1-1; D possibly corresponds to TRBD1 (6 bases). The germline V gene has CDR1 KGHSH and CDR2 LQKENI. The CDR3 has 14 amino acids. V was shortened by 3 bases and J by 5 bases, with 13 bases between the two germline ends. CDR3 DNA: TGTGCCAGCTCACCGAGGACAGCCAAAACTGAAGCTTTCTTT. Protein sequence: CASSPRTAKTEAFF.

Many counts were recorded for this clonotype. V is TRBV6-1 and J is TRBJ1-3; 10 nucleotides match TRBD1. V lost 6 bases, J lost 0 bases, and 8 bases stayed unmatched. Germline assignment: CDR1 MNHNS and CDR2 SASEGT. The CDR3 contains 17 residues. CDR3 sequence: CASRPFRDRGSGNTIYF. CDR3 in DNA: TGTGCCAGCAGACCTTTCCGGGACAGGGGCTCTGGAAACACCATATATTTT.

This clonotype was recorded many times. V usage is TRBV28 and J usage is TRBJ1-2; D gene uncertain. Germline CDR1 and CDR2: MDHEN and SYDVKM. With 6 bases removed from V and 2 bases from J, the gap between germline ends came to 7 bases. CDR3 length: 12 residues. CDR3 loop: CASSPSNYGYTF. CDR3 nucleotides: TGTGCCAGCAGCCCCTCAAACTATGGCTACACCTTC.

The table lists this clonotype with many counts. The chain carries TRBV2 and TRBJ1-6; D may be TRBD1 (5 bases). V dropped 6 bases and J dropped 8 bases, with 14 bases sitting between them. Germline lookup yields CDR1 SNHLY and CDR2 FYNNEI. This CDR3 contains 14 residues. The DNA of the CDR3 is TGTGCCAGCAGCTTCGGCAGGGATCATTCACCCCTCCACTTT. Amino acids: CASSFGRDHSPLHF.

The CDR3 DNA reads as TGTGCCAGCTCGTGGGCGGGAGCGGAGACCCAGTACTTC. Amino acid sequence: CASSWAGAETQYF. The V gene is TRBV19, the J gene TRBJ2-5; 7 bases agree with TRBD2. CDR3 length: 13 amino acids. V was pared by 9 bases and J by 5 bases, with 9 bases of the junction left unmatched. Germline V lookup: CDR1 LNHDA, CDR2 SQIVND (reference sequence).

A few counts support this clonotype. CDR3 amino acids: CASSPQVRGEAFF. Here the CDR3 DNA reads TGTGCCAGTAGTCCCCAGGTCAGGGGTGAAGCTTTCTTT. The rearrangement joins TRBV19 to TRBJ1-1, with a tentative D call TRBD1 (6 bases). The CDR3 loop spans 13 amino acids. Trimming removed 5 bases from V and 7 bases from J, with 14 bases in between. Germline V CDR1 and CDR2: LNHDA, SQIVND (reference sequence).

In its sample, this clonotype was seen many times. V gene TRBV28 combines with J gene TRBJ2-3; the D gene is possibly TRBD2 (7 bases). This CDR3 is built from 15 residues. V lost 2 bases to trimming and J lost 2 bases, with 11 bases between them. Germline V lookup: CDR1 MDHEN, CDR2 SYDVKM. DNA of the CDR3: TGTGCCAGCAGTTTAGCGGGGGCTACCACAGATACGCAGTATTTT. Its protein is CASSLAGATTDTQYF.

In this sample, this clonotype turned up many times. The genes are TRBV28 and TRBJ1-1; 10 bases map to TRBD1. Germline assignment: CDR1 MDHEN and CDR2 SYDVKM. CDR3 length: 15 residues. V lost 8 bases and J lost 1; bases outside the gene matches: 7. The CDR3 region is CASETGGAGNTEAFF. CDR3 sequence (DNA): TGTGCCAGCGAGACAGGGGGCGCAGGGAACACTGAAGCTTTCTTT.

This clonotype has a count of ten or more. The V and J genes are TRBV7-8 and TRBJ1-2; the D is unclear. This CDR3 is 15 amino acids long. Per germline, CDR1 SGHVS and CDR2 FQNEAQ. Trimming left V 0 bases short and J 0 bases short, with 8 bases between. This CDR3 is CASSLAHPTNYGYTF. CDR3 bases: TGTGCCAGCAGCTTAGCGCACCCCACTAACTATGGCTACACCTTC.

Notes on this clonotype: A far larger clone is off by one base, so a read error is likely. The chain has TRBV7-9 and TRBJ2-7, with D possibly matching TRBD1 (5 bases). Germline values: CDR1 SEHNR, CDR2 FQNEAQ (reference sequence). V lost 5 bases and J 3 bases, leaving 8 bases between the germline ends. There are 12 residues in the CDR3. The CDR3 here is CASSKTDYEQYF. The DNA of the CDR3 is TGTGCCAGCAGCAAGACAGACTACGAGCAGTACTTC.

The table lists this clonotype with many counts. The V and J genes are TRBV15 and TRBJ2-7, with D unclear. The CDR3 is made up of 14 amino acids. V gave up 4 bases and J gave up 4 bases, with 14 bases separating them. The V gene's germline CDR1 is LNHNV and CDR2 YYDKDF (reference sequence). CDR3 coding DNA: TGTGCCACCAGCACCGGCGGAACCTCTTACGAGCAGTACTTC. Encoded protein: CATSTGGTSYEQYF. The full variable domain, rest sourced from reference TRBV15 and TRBJ2-7, is DAMVIQNPRYQVTQFGKPVTLSCSQTLNHNVMYWYQQKSSQAPKLLFHYYDKDFNNEADTPDNFQSRRPNTSFCFLDIRSPGLGDTAMYLCATSTGGTSYEQYFGPGTRLTVT.

This clonotype was picked up many times. V and J are TRBV20-1 and TRBJ1-6, with 7 nucleotides matching TRBD1. Trimming cost V 4 bases and J 10 bases; bases outside gene matches: 4. The CDR3 loop spans 12 amino acids. CDR1 is DFQATT, CDR2 SNEGSKA, per germline (reference sequence). In nucleotides, the CDR3 is TGCAGTGCTACCAACAGGGGATCACCCCTCCACTTT. Amino acid sequence: CSATNRGSPLHF.

The chain couples TRBV15 to TRBJ1-4; TRBD1 aligns across 8 bases. V dropped 3 bases and J dropped 6; count of bases not matched to a gene: 6. Per germline, CDR1 LNHNV and CDR2 YYDKDF (reference sequence). CDR3 length equals 15 residues. The CDR3 DNA reads TGTGCCACCAGCAGTTCCGACAGGGGATATGAAAAACTGTTTTTT. Amino acids: CATSSSDRGYEKLFF.

The rearrangement uses TRBV5-6 and TRBJ1-2, with 10 bases lining up with TRBD1. The CDR3 has 12 amino acids. The V gene's germline CDR1 is SGHDT and CDR2 YYEEEE. J was trimmed by 13 bases and V by 4 bases; bases with no gene match: 7. This chain's CDR3 is CASSQRGQGFTF. The CDR3 DNA follows: TGTGCCAGCAGCCAGAGGGGACAGGGGTTCACCTTC.

This chain joins TRBV3-1 and TRBJ1-5; the D gene is possibly TRBD1 (6 bases). The length of the CDR3 is 15 residues. Trimming shortened V by 5 bases and J by 6 bases, and 17 bases separated the two germline ends. Germline V CDR1 and CDR2: LGHDT, YNNKEL (reference sequence). For the CDR3, the DNA is TGTGCCAGCAGCGGGACCGTAGGGGGTAGTCAGCCCCAGCATTTT. It is translated as CASSGTVGGSQPQHF.

This clonotype was observed many times. The genes are TRBV5-5 and TRBJ2-1; D is perhaps TRBD2 (6 bases). CDR3 size: 17 residues. V lost 4 bases and J 5 bases, leaving 22 bases between the germline ends. CDR1 and CDR2 (germline): SGHKS, YYEKEE (reference sequence). CDR3 residues: CASSLRELGGTHNEQFF. The CDR3 DNA reads as TGTGCCAGCAGCCTTCGTGAGTTGGGGGGAACACACAATGAGCAGTTCTTC.

This clonotype was picked up many times. This clone may be a read error of a much larger clone one base away. Here the CDR3 omits its conserved ending phenylalanine or tryptophan, so a read error is the likely source. V is TRBV2 and J is TRBJ2-1, with 9 positions matching TRBD2. CDR1 is SNHLY, CDR2 FYNNEI, per germline. The junction had 12 bases not matched to a gene; V was cut back by 5 bases and J by 4 bases. The CDR3 totals 17 residues. The DNA of the CDR3 is TGTGCCAGCAGTTACTCGGGGTTAGCGGGAGTTTACAATGAGCAGTTCCTC. Protein sequence: CASSYSGLAGVYNEQFL.

This clonotype was recorded many times. The chain links TRBV15 to TRBJ1-2; the match to TRBD1 covers 9 bases. This CDR3 has 17 amino acids. Trimming removed 1 base from V and 6 bases from J; junction bases left unmatched: 12. Germline CDR1 reads LNHNV; CDR2 reads YYDKDF (reference sequence). The CDR3 nucleotides read TGTGCCACCAGCAGAGTAGTTTCGGCCGGGACAGGGAATGGCTACACCTTC. Amino acid sequence: CATSRVVSAGTGNGYTF.

This clonotype was seen repeatedly, ten times or more. J is TRBJ2-1 and V is TRBV19, with a weak D call TRBD2 (6 bases). Deletions cut 5 bases from V and 6 bases from J, with 14 bases between. Germline values: CDR1 LNHDA, CDR2 SQIVND (reference sequence). This CDR3 is 14 amino acids long. The CDR3: CASSAYSGRNEQFF. DNA of the CDR3: TGTGCCAGTAGTGCTTATAGCGGACGCAATGAGCAGTTCTTC.

This clonotype was observed many times. The chain is built from TRBV20-1 and TRBJ2-7; 8 nucleotides agree with TRBD2. CDR1 is DFQATT, CDR2 SNEGSKA, per germline (reference sequence). The CDR3 totals 16 residues. V shed 1 base and J 0 bases; nucleotides not matched to a gene: 8. The CDR3 bases are TGCAGTGCTAGAGTGGTAGCGGGAAAGACCTCCTACGAGCAGTACTTC. This encodes CSARVVAGKTSYEQYF.

This clonotype showed up many times. The chain joins TRBV7-2 to TRBJ1-1, with D perhaps matching TRBD1 (5 bases). There are 15 residues in the CDR3. Germline CDR1 reads SGHTA; CDR2 reads FQGNSA. V was pared by 7 bases and J by 6 bases, with 21 bases between. CDR3 loop: CASTQYRDGFSEAFF. For the CDR3, the DNA is TGTGCCAGCACCCAATACCGGGACGGCTTTTCTGAAGCTTTCTTT.

This clonotype was picked up many times. V and J are TRBV19 and TRBJ2-1; 12 nucleotides agree with TRBD2. The length of the CDR3 is 15 residues. Germline V gene sequence: CDR1 LNHDA, CDR2 SQIVND (reference sequence). The junction had 3 bases not matched to a gene; V was cut back by 3 bases and J by 6 bases. Here the CDR3 reads CASSIPSGRANEQFF. The CDR3 DNA reads TGTGCCAGTAGTATCCCTAGCGGGAGGGCCAATGAGCAGTTCTTC.